This T cell receptor beta chain originates from a study of PD-1 blockade in classical Hodgkin lymphoma (TCRdb year 2020). Some background on the complete study: Nivolumab dosing was 3 mg/kg intravenously every 2 weeks, continuing until either disease progression or unacceptable toxicity. To define a peripheral blood immune signature of response to PD-1 blockade in classical Hodgkin lymphoma, the study combined TCR beta sequencing with CyTOF.

This clone occurred once. Its antigen remains unidentified. Per-base qualities were not stored, and no clone one base away is much larger. In the paper's terms, the time point label means: cycle 4 day 1 (C4D1), after five to seven weeks of nivolumab. Relapse after autologous stem cell transplantation had occurred in all trial patients, and cohorts A, B and C were distinguished by prior brentuximab vedotin exposure. The trial cohort comprised some 60 patients with relapsed/refractory classical Hodgkin lymphoma whose best overall responses were complete response, partial response or progressive disease. Single-agent nivolumab was administered to trial patients in the multi-cohort phase II CheckMate 205 trial. An independent review committee assessed best overall response by applying the 2007 International Working Group response criteria. Trial PBMCs were obtained immediately prior to nivolumab initiation (C1D1) and on therapy at cycle 2 day 1 and cycle 4 day 1. After peripheral blood was drawn into 8 mL Vacutainer Cell Preparation Tubes, PBMCs were isolated by centrifugation and then cryopreserved.

V trim: 4 bases; J trim: 4 bases; unmatched bases: 5. The CDR1 and CDR2 encoded by the germline V gene (reference sequence) are SGHNT and YYREEE. The cysteine opens and the phenylalanine closes a CDR3 of 16 amino acids. Solely the CDR3 DNA is kept, with 48 bases framed from the first base. The Qiagen DNeasy kit was used to extract genomic DNA from unsorted PBMCs and from the negatively selected CD4+ and CD8+ fractions. TCR beta CDR3 regions were subjected to amplification by immunoSEQ multiplex PCR with primers that anneal to V and J segments. A synthetic immune receptor repertoire was used to minimize amplification bias, and any remaining bias was removed computationally after sequencing. From the authors' description of their analysis: Custom Python scripts were used to quantify repertoire diversity as the Shannon entropy index. Unsorted, CD4+ and CD8+ repertoires were examined separately, except in combined analyses, for which CD4+ and CD8+ sequences were merged in silico. A clone was considered expanded if an increase in frequency of at least 2-fold after treatment relative to C1D1 was found, and a pseudocount of 0.5 was applied to clones undetected at baseline. Singleton clones were defined as clones with 0 or 1 copy at C1D1, and non-singleton clones were defined as clones with 2 or more copies. Clones expanded in unsorted samples were labelled as CD4+, CD8+ or unknown by matching protein sequences in sorted samples from the same patient. Diversity changes from C1D1 to C4D1 were tested in paired samples using Wilcoxon tests. In its TCRdb copy, this immuneACCESS table keeps in-frame sequences only and misses some clones. Where compared with another copy, unresolved V genes explain less than half of these, and the others have no known cause. V and J calls plus clone size are reproduced from that table; the DNA served to infer D and trimming. Counted in this sample were approximately 65,000 clones; under 95% of them appeared once. The leading ten clones occupy 9% to 12% of the sample.

Results and caveats for the whole study, not just this receptor: Baseline TCR diversity was reported to be lower in newly diagnosed patients than in healthy donors and to be lower still in relapsed/refractory patients. Trial patients with a complete response had baseline diversity similar to that of newly diagnosed patients, while partial responders and progressors had significantly lower diversity. Patients starting nivolumab less than 1 year after ASCT had lower diversity and were excluded from later analyses to avoid confounding by immune reconstitution. A significant rise by C4D1 was seen in CD4+ but not CD8+ TCR diversity (p=0.0027 vs p=0.16), with the rise being most apparent in complete responders (p=0.02). The study covered only a single clinical trial cohort, and the causes of the repertoire differences, possibly disease activity or prior therapy, were still not defined.

The sequence links TRBV5-4 to TRBJ2-1, with 13 bases in between that match TRBD2. Sequencing was performed on peripheral blood mononuclear cells (PBMCs), taken before the fourth cycle of nivolumab. The receptor's source is a human donor with classical Hodgkin lymphoma. The nucleotide sequence reads as follows: TGTGCCAGCAGCACAGGGACTAGCGGGGCATACAATGAGCAGTTCTTC. Translated, it gives CASSTGTSGAYNEQFF.